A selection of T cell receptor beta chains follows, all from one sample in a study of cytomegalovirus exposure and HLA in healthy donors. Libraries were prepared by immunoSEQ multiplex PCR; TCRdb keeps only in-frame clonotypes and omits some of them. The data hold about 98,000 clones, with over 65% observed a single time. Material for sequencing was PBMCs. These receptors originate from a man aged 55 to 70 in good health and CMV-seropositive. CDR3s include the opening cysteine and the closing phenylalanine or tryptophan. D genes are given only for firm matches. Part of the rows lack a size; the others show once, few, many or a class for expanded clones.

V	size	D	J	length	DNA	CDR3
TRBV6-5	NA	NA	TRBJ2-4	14	TGTGCCAGCAGTCGCCTGGGGCAGGGCGGCATTCAGTACTTC	CASSRLGQGGIQYF
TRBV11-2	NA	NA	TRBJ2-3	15	TGTGCCAGCAGCTTGGTGGGGGCAAGCACAGATACGCAGTATTTT	CASSLVGASTDTQYF
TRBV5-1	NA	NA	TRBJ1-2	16	TGCGCCAGCAGCTTGGTATCGTCGGGGTTTGACTATGGCTACACCTTC	CASSLVSSGFDYGYTF
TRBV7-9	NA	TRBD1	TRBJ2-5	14	TGTGCCAGCGGCCCCACAGGGGGCGTCGGGACCCAGTACTTC	CASGPTGGVGTQYF
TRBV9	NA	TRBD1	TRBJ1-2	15	TGTGCCAGCAGCGTAGGCCCGCAGGGGGCTAATGGCTACACCTTC	CASSVGPQGANGYTF
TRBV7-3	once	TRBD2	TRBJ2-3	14	TGTGCCAGCAGCCCGGGAGGAGGGTCAGATACGCAGTATTTT	CASSPGGGSDTQYF
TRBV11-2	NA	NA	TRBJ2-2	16	TGTGCCAGCAGCCCGAGGGAAGGGGGAAAGACCGGGGAGCTGTTTTTT	CASSPREGGKTGELFF
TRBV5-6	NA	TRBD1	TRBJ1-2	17	TGTGCCAGCAGCTTAACCCCCGGGACAGGGGTTAACTATGGCTACACCTTC	CASSLTPGTGVNYGYTF
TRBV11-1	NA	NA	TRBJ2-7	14	TGTGCCAGCAGCTTAAGGGGCACCTCCTACGAGCAGTACTTC	CASSLRGTSYEQYF
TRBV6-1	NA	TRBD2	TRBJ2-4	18	TGTGCCAGCAGTGAAAACAGGTGGGGGAGGGGAGCCAAAAACACTCAGTACTTC	CASSENRWGRGAKNTQYF
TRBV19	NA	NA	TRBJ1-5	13	TGTGCCAGTAGCGCCACAGGGATACAGCCCCAGCATTTT	CASSATGIQPQHF
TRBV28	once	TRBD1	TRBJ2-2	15	TGTGCCAGCAGTTTAGGGACAGCAAACACCGGGGAGCTGTTTTTT	CASSLGTANTGELFF
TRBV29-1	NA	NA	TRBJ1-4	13	TGCAGCGTCAACCGGGACAATGGGGAAAAACTGTTTTTT	CSVNRDNGEKLFF
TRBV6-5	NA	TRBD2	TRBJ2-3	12	TGTGCCAGCGCCGGGGGGTTAGATACGCAGTATTTT	CASAGGLDTQYF
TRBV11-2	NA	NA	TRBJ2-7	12	TGTGCCAGCGGCACGACAGGCAACGAGCAGTACTTC	CASGTTGNEQYF
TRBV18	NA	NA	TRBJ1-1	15	TGTGCCAGCTCACCAGCCAGGGTGCTTGGCACTGAAGCTTTCTTT	CASSPARVLGTEAFF
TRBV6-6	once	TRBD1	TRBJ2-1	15	TGTGCCAGCAGTAGGGGGACAGGGGGTCACAATGAGCAGTTCTTC	CASSRGTGGHNEQFF
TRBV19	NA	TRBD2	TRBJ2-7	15	TGTGCCAGTAGTGGCGTGGCGGGGGACCACTACGAGCAGTACTTC	CASSGVAGDHYEQYF
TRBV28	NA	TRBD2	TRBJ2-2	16	TGTGCCAGCAGTTCCCCCGGGGAGGGTCGGACCGGGGAGCTGTTTTTT	CASSSPGEGRTGELFF
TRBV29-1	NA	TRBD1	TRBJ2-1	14	TGCAGCGTGAGTTATGGGGGACAGATCGATGAGCAGTTCTTC	CSVSYGGQIDEQFF
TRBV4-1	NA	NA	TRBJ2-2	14	TGCGCCAGCAGCCGACGGGACATCACCGGGGAGCTGTTTTTT	CASSRRDITGELFF
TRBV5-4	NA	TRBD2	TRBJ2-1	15	TGTGCCAGCAGCATAACTAGCGGGGGGAACAATGAGCAGTTCTTC	CASSITSGGNNEQFF
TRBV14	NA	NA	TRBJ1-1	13	TGTGCCAGCAGCCTAACCGGGACTTTCAAAGCTTTCTTT	CASSLTGTFKAFF
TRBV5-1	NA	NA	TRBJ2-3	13	TGCGCCAGCAGCTTCCCCTCTGCAGATACGCAGTATTTT	CASSFPSADTQYF
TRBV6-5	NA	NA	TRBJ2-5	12	TGTGCCACCTCTAGCAATGGGGAGACCCAGTACTTC	CATSSNGETQYF